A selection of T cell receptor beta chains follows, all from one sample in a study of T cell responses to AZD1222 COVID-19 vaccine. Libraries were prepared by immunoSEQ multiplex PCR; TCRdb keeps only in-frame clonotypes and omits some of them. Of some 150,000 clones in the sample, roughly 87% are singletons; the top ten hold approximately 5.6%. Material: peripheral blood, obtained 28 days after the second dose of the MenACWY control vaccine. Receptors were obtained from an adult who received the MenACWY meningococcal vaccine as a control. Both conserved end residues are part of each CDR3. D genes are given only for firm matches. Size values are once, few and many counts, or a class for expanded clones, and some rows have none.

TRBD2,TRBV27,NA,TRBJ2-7,CASSFGRGNYEQYF,TGTGCCAGCAGTTTCGGGAGGGGGAACTACGAGCAGTACTTC
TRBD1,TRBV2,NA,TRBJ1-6,CASRLDRADSPLHF,TGTGCCAGCCGCCTGGACAGGGCTGATTCACCCCTCCACTTT
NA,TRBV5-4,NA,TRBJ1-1,CASSLGGVLNTEAFF,TGTGCCAGCAGCTTGGGGGGCGTCCTGAACACTGAAGCTTTCTTT
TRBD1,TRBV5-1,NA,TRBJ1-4,CASSFDRASNEKLFF,TGCGCCAGCAGCTTTGACAGGGCCTCTAATGAAAAACTGTTTTTT
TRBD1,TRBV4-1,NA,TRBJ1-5,CASRPDRLNQPQHF,TGCGCCAGCAGGCCGGACAGGTTAAATCAGCCCCAGCATTTT
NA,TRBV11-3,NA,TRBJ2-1,CASSPRAHPNEQFF,TGTGCCAGCAGCCCCCGGGCCCACCCCAATGAGCAGTTCTTC
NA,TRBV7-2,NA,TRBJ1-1,CASSIGTHTEAFF,TGTGCCAGCAGCATCGGGACTCACACTGAAGCTTTCTTT
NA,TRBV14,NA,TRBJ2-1,CASSLQAVGGFYEQFF,TGTGCCAGCAGCCTACAAGCTGTAGGGGGTTTCTATGAGCAGTTCTTC
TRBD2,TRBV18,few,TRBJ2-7,CASSSPTYSGGYEQYF,TGTGCCAGCTCATCCCCAACCTACAGCGGGGGGTACGAGCAGTACTTC
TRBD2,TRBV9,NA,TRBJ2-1,CASSARLAARNEQFF,TGTGCCAGCAGCGCTCGACTAGCGGCTCGGAATGAGCAGTTCTTC
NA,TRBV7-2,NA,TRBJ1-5,CASTVGPGAYQPQHF,TGTGCCAGCACCGTGGGGCCAGGGGCCTATCAGCCCCAGCATTTT
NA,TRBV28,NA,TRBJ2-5,CASRHGDFDF,TGTGCCAGCCGGCATGGGGACTTTGACTTC
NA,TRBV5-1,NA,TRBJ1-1,CASSLAVSGAEAFF,TGCGCCAGCAGCTTGGCCGTTTCAGGGGCTGAAGCTTTCTTT
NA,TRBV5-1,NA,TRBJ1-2,CASSEDRSYGYTF,TGCGCCAGCAGCGAGGACCGTTCCTATGGCTACACCTTC
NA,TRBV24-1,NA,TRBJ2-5,CATSSGTQETQYF,TGTGCCACCAGCTCCGGGACCCAAGAGACCCAGTACTTC
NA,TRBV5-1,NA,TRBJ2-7,CASSLGDGSSYEQYF,TGCGCCAGCAGCCTGGGGGACGGTAGCTCCTACGAGCAGTACTTC
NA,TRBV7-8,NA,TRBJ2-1,CASSLMVGGFTYNEQFF,TGTGCCAGCAGCTTAATGGTGGGGGGATTCACCTACAATGAGCAGTTCTTC
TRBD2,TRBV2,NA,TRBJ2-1,CASSGLAGEQFF,TGTGCCAGCAGTGGTCTAGCGGGAGAGCAGTTCTTC
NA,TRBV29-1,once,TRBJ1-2,CSALPGLTGGGYTF,TGCAGCGCTCTCCCGGGGCTCACAGGAGGAGGCTACACCTTC
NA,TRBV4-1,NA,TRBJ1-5,CASSQESSVYGTGNQPQHF,TGCGCCAGCAGCCAAGAGTCCTCAGTTTACGGTACAGGCAATCAGCCCCAGCATTTT
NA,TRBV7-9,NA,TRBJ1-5,CASSLARSGNQPQHF,TGTGCCAGCAGCTTAGCGCGGTCGGGAAATCAGCCCCAGCATTTT
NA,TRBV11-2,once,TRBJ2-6,CASSLFRGSGANVLTF,TGTGCCAGCAGCTTATTCAGGGGATCTGGGGCCAACGTCCTGACTTTC
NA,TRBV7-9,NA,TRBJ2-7,CASSSQGMSFYEQYF,TGTGCCAGCAGCTCCCAGGGGATGAGTTTCTACGAGCAGTACTTC
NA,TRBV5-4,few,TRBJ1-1,CASGREGGSTEAFF,TGTGCCAGCGGAAGAGAGGGTGGGAGCACTGAAGCTTTCTTT
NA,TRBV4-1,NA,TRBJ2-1,CASSPQKGGGRHNEQFF,TGCGCCAGCAGCCCTCAAAAGGGGGGGGGAAGGCACAATGAGCAGTTCTTC
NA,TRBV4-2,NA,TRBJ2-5,CASSQDPGYVETQYF,TGTGCCAGCAGCCAAGATCCGGGGTATGTAGAGACCCAGTACTTC
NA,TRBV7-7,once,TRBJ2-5,CASSFMVQETQYF,TGTGCTAGCAGCTTCATGGTGCAAGAGACCCAGTACTTC
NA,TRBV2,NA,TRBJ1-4,CASSDPWDTVNEKLFF,TGTGCCAGCAGTGACCCCTGGGACACAGTTAATGAAAAACTGTTTTTT
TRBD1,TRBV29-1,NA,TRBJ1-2,CSVRTGLDYGYTF,TGCAGCGTAAGGACAGGGCTCGACTATGGCTACACCTTC
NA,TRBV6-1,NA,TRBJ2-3,CASSEAGGVVTDTQYF,TGTGCCAGCAGTGAAGCAGGGGGGGTCGTCACAGATACGCAGTATTTT
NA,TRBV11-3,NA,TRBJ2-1,CASSLVQRSPYNEQFF,TGTGCCAGCAGCTTAGTACAGCGTAGCCCTTACAATGAGCAGTTCTTC
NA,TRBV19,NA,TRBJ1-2,CASGSESRGDYGYTF,TGTGCCAGTGGGTCCGAGTCACGGGGCGACTATGGCTACACCTTC
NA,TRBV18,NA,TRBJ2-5,CASSPIAEETQYF,TGTGCCAGCTCACCAATAGCTGAGGAGACCCAGTACTTC
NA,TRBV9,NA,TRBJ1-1,CASSLQGGTEAFF,TGTGCCAGCAGCCTTCAGGGCGGCACTGAAGCTTTCTTT
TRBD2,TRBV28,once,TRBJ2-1,CASSLPLGGRDEQFF,TGTGCCAGCAGTTTGCCCCTAGGCGGGAGGGATGAGCAGTTCTTC
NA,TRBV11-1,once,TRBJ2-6,CASSYTSGANVLTF,TGTGCCAGCAGCTACACCTCTGGGGCCAACGTCCTGACTTTC
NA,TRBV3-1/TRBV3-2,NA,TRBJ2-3,CASSHREASDTQYF,TGTGCCAGCAGCCACCGCGAGGCGTCAGATACGCAGTATTTT
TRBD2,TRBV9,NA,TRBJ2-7,CASSVVGGRSEEQYF,TGTGCCAGCAGCGTAGTAGGCGGGAGATCGGAAGAGCAGTACTTC
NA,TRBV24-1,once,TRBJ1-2,CATSGTGANYGYTF,TGTGCCACCAGTGGAACGGGAGCTAACTATGGCTACACCTTC
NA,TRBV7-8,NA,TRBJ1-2,CASSSGGSGSGAYGYTF,TGTGCCAGCAGCTCCGGTGGTAGTGGTTCGGGGGCCTATGGCTACACCTTC